The 5 T cell receptor beta chains in this list originate from one sample, sequenced in a study of CD8 T cells in Susac syndrome. Random hexamers were used to reverse transcribe 0.5 to 1 ug of RNA. In TCRdb, the immunoSEQ multiplex PCR reads were re-called with MiXCR into one record per CDR3 protein. Among roughly 190,000 distinct CDR3 sequences listed, about 93% were seen once. Input material: CD4+ T cells from PBMCs. These receptors originate from a human donor in good health.

The chain carries TRBV7-8 and TRBJ1-1; D is undetermined. Germline loops: CDR1 SGHVS, CDR2 FQNEAQ. V shed 1 base and J shed 1 base, with 10 bases lying between them. The CDR3 sequence is 15 residues long. The CDR3 region has the DNA TGTGCCAGCAGCTTAGTCGGAGCAGGGAACACTGAAGCTTTCTTT. It yields the protein CASSLVGAGNTEAFF.

The V gene is TRBV1, the J gene TRBJ1-1; TRBD1 was called by the table and not checked on the DNA. TRBV1 is noted as a pseudogene. The CDR3 is 10 amino acids. The CDR3 region has the DNA TGCACTAGCGGGGGCACTGAAGCTTTCTTT. It encodes CTSGGTEAFF.

The V call is TRBV7-3, the J call TRBJ2-1; D ambiguous. The CDR3 has 14 residues. CDR1 and CDR2 from the germline V gene are SGHTA and FQGTGA. V lost 5 bases and J 1 base, leaving 9 bases between the germline ends. The CDR3 DNA reads TGTGCCAGCAGCGGGCCCGGGTCCTACAATGAGCAGTTCTTC. Translation gives CASSGPGSYNEQFF.

This chain links TRBV2 with TRBJ1-2; 8 bases are a match to TRBD1. V was clipped by 1 base and J by 8 bases; unmatched bases: 12. The CDR3 contains 16 residues. CDR1 SNHLY and CDR2 FYNNEI come from the germline V gene. CDR3 DNA: TGTGCCAGCAGTGAAGGTACAATGAGGACAGGGAACGGCTACACCTTC. It specifies CASSEGTMRTGNGYTF.

The chain carries TRBV5-1 and TRBJ2-5; 8 bases align to TRBD1. After removal of 2 bases from V and 4 bases from J, the junction contained 7 bases not matched to a gene. This CDR3 has 15 residues. Per the germline V gene, CDR1 is SGHRS and CDR2 is YFSETQ. Written as DNA, the CDR3 is TGCGCCAGCAGCTTCGCAGGGGGCGCGGGAGAGACCCAGTACTTC. It codes for CASSFAGGAGETQYF.